These 9 T cell receptor beta chains share one sample of origin, sequenced in a study of blood T cell repertoires in COVID-19. Some clones are missing from TCRdb's copy, which holds only in-frame ones; the method was immunoSEQ multiplex PCR. Of about 120,000 clones detected, approximately 90% appear once; the ten largest clones hold 1.8%. The sequencing sample was made of peripheral blood. The receptors were sampled from a human donor with active COVID-19. The donor label of this sample is uncertain.

This chain joins TRBV25-1 and TRBJ2-7; D gene unclear. Germline V gives CDR1 MGHDK, CDR2 SYGVNS. Trimming removed 5 bases at V and 4 bases at J, with 18 bases between. The CDR3 length is 15 residues. The CDR3 DNA is TGTGCCAGCAGTACTTCCAGGATTCCTACATACGAGCAGTACTTC. Amino acids: CASSTSRIPTYEQYF.

In this sample, this clone turned up once. The chain combines TRBV5-4 with TRBJ2-1, with 7 bases matching TRBD1. The J segment lost 0 bases and the V segment lost 5 bases, leaving 2 bases of the junction unmatched. The CDR3 contains 14 residues. The germline gives CDR1 SGHNT, CDR2 YYREEE (reference sequence). CDR3 in amino acids: CASSSGGSYNEQFF. The CDR3 coding sequence is TGTGCCAGCAGTTCAGGGGGCTCCTACAATGAGCAGTTCTTC.

J is TRBJ2-2 and V is TRBV6-2 or TRBV6-3; 11 bases fit TRBD2. Germline V lookup: CDR1 MNHEY, CDR2 SVGEGT. V was clipped by 4 bases and J by 5 bases; unmatched bases: 15. The CDR3 covers 19 residues. The CDR3 sequence is CASSFHPSGGSARTGELFF. The DNA of the CDR3 is TGTGCCAGCAGTTTTCATCCTAGCGGGGGGTCCGCGAGGACCGGGGAGCTGTTTTTT.

The chain recombines TRBV25-1 with TRBJ1-4; 8 bases are a match to TRBD1. V lost 3 bases, J lost 14 bases, and 11 bases stayed unmatched. The CDR3 length is 14 residues. Looked up from germline, CDR1 is MGHDK and CDR2 is SYGVNS. This CDR3 reads CASSDNGQGRKLFF. The DNA of the CDR3 is TGTGCCAGCAGTGACAACGGACAGGGCAGGAAGCTGTTTTTT.

The V and J genes are TRBV19 and TRBJ2-4, with 8 bases lining up with TRBD1. J was trimmed by 3 bases and V by 6 bases; bases with no gene match: 7. The germline CDR1 and CDR2 sequences are LNHDA and SQIVND (reference sequence). The CDR3 sequence is 15 residues long. The CDR3 DNA sequence: TGTGCCAGTAGCCAGGGGGCTCTTGACAAAAACATTCAGTACTTC. This translates into CASSQGALDKNIQYF.

This rearrangement joins TRBV3-1 (or the pseudogene TRBV3-2) to TRBJ2-7, with TRBD2 matching 9 bases. Germline values: CDR1 LGHDT, CDR2 YNNKEL (reference sequence). V shed 2 bases and J 4 bases; nucleotides not matched to a gene: 21. CDR3 size: 20 residues. CDR3 DNA sequence: TGTGCCAGCAGCCAACTCCCGGGCGCGGGGGGGCCGAGTCGGGTATACGAGCAGTACTTC. It codes for CASSQLPGAGGPSRVYEQYF.

The chain recombines TRBV27 with TRBJ1-3; D unclear. The ends were cut back, 4 bases at V and 0 bases at J, with 10 bases in the middle. Germline V gene lookup returns CDR1 MNHEY and CDR2 SMNVEV (reference sequence). The CDR3 has 15 amino acids. The CDR3 here is CASSSDRSSGNTIYF. The CDR3 region has the DNA TGTGCCAGCAGTTCCGACCGGAGCTCTGGAAACACCATATATTTT.

The rearrangement joins TRBV11-2 to TRBJ2-1; D remains ambiguous. The CDR3 runs 13 residues. Germline V gene sequence: CDR1 SGHAT, CDR2 FQNNGV. Trimming took 1 base from V and 8 from J, leaving 9 bases between them. As DNA, the CDR3 is TGTGCCAGCAGCTTAGGTCAGTTCGATGAGCAGTTCTTC. Protein sequence: CASSLGQFDEQFF.

Turning to this clone: The same CDR3 is also encoded by other DNA sequences in this sample. The chain employs TRBV20-1 and TRBJ1-5; TRBD1 is a possible D gene (5 bases). Between the trimmed V and J ends, which lost 3 bases and 4 bases, there was a span of 7 bases. From germline, CDR1 is DFQATT and CDR2 SNEGSKA (reference sequence). The CDR3 loop spans 12 amino acids. The CDR3 nucleotides read TGCAGTGCTAGTCGGGGGAATCAGCCCCAGCATTTT. Amino acids: CSASRGNQPQHF.